Listed here are 15 T cell receptor beta chains from one sample, sequenced in a study of T cell responses to AZD1222 COVID-19 vaccine. Sequenced by immunoSEQ multiplex PCR; TCRdb stores in-frame clones only, minus some. This sample has over 65,000 clones, with about 90% found just once. Sequences were derived from peripheral blood, sampled 28 days after the second AZD1222 dose. All receptors come from an adult who received the AZD1222 COVID-19 vaccine.

This clone was counted once. The chain combines TRBV27 with TRBJ1-5; the match to TRBD1 covers 10 bases. J gave up 5 bases and V 5 bases, and 9 bases lay outside the gene matches. CDR1 and CDR2 (germline): MNHEY, SMNVEV (reference sequence). This CDR3 contains 16 residues. CDR3 sequence (DNA): TGTGCCAGCAGTGCCCTCGGGACAGGGGTTCATCAGCCCCAGCATTTT. Translation gives CASSALGTGVHQPQHF.

V and J are TRBV9 and TRBJ2-3; 9 bases line up with TRBD1. V dropped 0 bases and J dropped 3; count of bases not matched to a gene: 11. Germline V CDR1 and CDR2: SGDLS, YYNGEE. CDR3 length equals 18 residues. CDR3 DNA: TGTGCCAGCAGCGTAGCTACATCGACAGGGGGAGGTACAGATACGCAGTATTTT. It translates to CASSVATSTGGGTDTQYF.

The J gene is TRBJ1-5, the V gene TRBV3-1 (or the pseudogene TRBV3-2), with 7 nucleotides matching TRBD1. CDR1 and CDR2 (germline): LGHDT, YNNKEL (reference sequence). V was clipped by 3 bases and J by 3 bases; unmatched bases: 5. The CDR3 runs to 15 residues. CDR3 sequence (DNA): TGTGCCAGCAGCCATGCCGGGACAGTCAATCAGCCCCAGCATTTT. Protein sequence: CASSHAGTVNQPQHF.

The chain joins TRBV9 to TRBJ1-1; 8 bases align to TRBD1. CDR1 and CDR2 (germline): SGDLS, YYNGEE. The CDR3 has 16 amino acids. Trimming took 4 bases from V and 0 from J; bases not matched to a gene: 8. Here the CDR3 reads CASSPQGAGMNTEAFF. In nucleotides, the CDR3 is TGTGCCAGCAGCCCGCAGGGGGCCGGGATGAACACTGAAGCTTTCTTT.

Written as DNA, the CDR3 is TGCGCCAGCAGCCAAGTTGGAAAGGGTTCGGACACTGAAGCTTTCTTT. Protein product: CASSQVGKGSDTEAFF. This chain joins TRBV4-1 and TRBJ1-1; D gene ambiguous. In germline, CDR1 is MGHRA, CDR2 YSYEKL. This CDR3 spans 16 amino acids. The V end lost 1 base, the J end lost 3 bases, and 15 bases lay between the germline ends.

V and J are TRBV2 and TRBJ1-5; unclear D gene. V lost 2 bases and J lost 6, with 11 bases in between. CDR1 and CDR2 from the germline V gene are SNHLY and FYNNEI. The CDR3 has 14 amino acids. This CDR3 reads CASSEREGVQPQHF. CDR3 nucleotides: TGTGCCAGCAGTGAACGGGAAGGTGTTCAGCCCCAGCATTTT.

V gene TRBV10-2 combines with J gene TRBJ2-7; 7 bases agree with TRBD1. The CDR3 covers 15 residues. The trim removed 2 bases at V and 0 bases at J, leaving 4 bases unmatched. The germline CDR1 and CDR2 sequences are WSHSY and SAAADI. This CDR3 is CASSEPGQVSYEQYF. The CDR3, as DNA: TGCGCCAGCAGTGAGCCCGGACAGGTCTCCTACGAGCAGTACTTC.

The chain has TRBV4-3 and TRBJ1-4, with TRBD1 matching 7 bases. The CDR3 has 15 residues. With 4 bases clipped from V and 3 bases from J, the junction kept 5 bases outside the gene matches. Germline CDR1 LGHNA, CDR2 YSLEER. CDR3 bases: TGCGCCAGCAGCCCGGGACAGCGATCTAATGAAAAACTGTTTTTT. Its translation is CASSPGQRSNEKLFF.

The chain has TRBV3-1 (or the pseudogene TRBV3-2) and TRBJ2-5; 8 bases are a match to TRBD2. The CDR3 spans 16 residues. CDR1 and CDR2 (germline): LGHDT, YNNKEL (reference sequence). V lost 4 bases to trimming and J lost 3 bases; unmatched junction nucleotides: 10. CDR3 protein: CASSPSAGAVEETQYF. The CDR3 region has the DNA TGTGCCAGCAGCCCTTCAGCGGGAGCTGTAGAAGAGACCCAGTACTTC.

This clone has just one count. V usage is TRBV5-1 and J usage is TRBJ1-2; weak D call: TRBD1 (5 bases). Germline loops: CDR1 SGHRS, CDR2 YFSETQ. The CDR3 is made up of 13 amino acids. V lost 7 bases and J lost 7, with 17 bases in between. The CDR3 coding sequence is TGCGCCAGCCTAACTACAGGTTATCGTGGCTACACCTTC. It codes for CASLTTGYRGYTF. Full variable domain (rest looked up from reference TRBV5-1 and TRBJ1-2): KAGVTQTPRYLIKTRGQQVTLSCSPISGHRSVSWYQQTPGQGLQFLFEYFSETQRNKGNFPGRFSGRQFSNSRSEMNVSTLELGDSALYLCASLTTGYRGYTFGSGTRLTVV.

The chain is built from TRBV14 and TRBJ2-1; D is possibly TRBD2 (5 bases). Germline V gives CDR1 SGHDN, CDR2 FVKESK. V was shortened by 1 base and J by 9 bases, with 10 bases between the two germline ends. The CDR3 covers 13 residues. The CDR3 reads CASSQVGLSEQFF. Here the CDR3 DNA reads TGTGCCAGCAGCCAAGTCGGACTCTCTGAGCAGTTCTTC. Supplemented by reference TRBV14 and TRBJ2-1, the full variable domain reads EAGVTQFPSHSVIEKGQTVTLRCDPISGHDNLYWYRRVMGKEIKFLLHFVKESKQDESGMPNNRFLAERTGGTYSTLKVQPAELEDSGVYFCASSQVGLSEQFFGPGTRLTVL.

The chain links TRBV30 to TRBJ1-2; tentative D call: TRBD1 (5 bases). The CDR3 runs 12 residues. The V end was cut by 3 bases, the J end by 8 bases, with 13 bases between. The germline gives CDR1 GTSNPN, CDR2 SVGIG (reference sequence). As DNA, the CDR3 is TGTGCCTGGAGATTGGGGGTAGGAGGCTACACCTTC. Encoded protein: CAWRLGVGGYTF.

The V and J genes are TRBV11-2 and TRBJ1-1, with a possible D match to TRBD1 (6 bases). The CDR3 runs 13 residues. With 5 bases removed from V and 5 bases from J, the gap between germline ends came to 12 bases. Germline CDR1 is SGHAT and CDR2 is FQNNGV. The CDR3: CASSPGEVTEAFF. The CDR3 DNA sequence: TGTGCCAGCAGCCCAGGGGAGGTGACTGAAGCTTTCTTT.

The gene calls are TRBV19 and TRBJ1-4; no clear D. V shed 5 bases and J shed 7 bases, with 14 bases lying between them. The CDR3 has 14 amino acids. Per the germline V gene, CDR1 is LNHDA and CDR2 is SQIVND (reference sequence). For the CDR3, the DNA is TGTGCCAGTAGTTCCGTTACGGCTGGTGAAAAACTGTTTTTT. Its protein product is CASSSVTAGEKLFF.

This chain connects TRBV28 to TRBJ1-1; possible D gene TRBD1, 5 bases. CDR1 is MDHEN, CDR2 SYDVKM, per germline. Trimming shortened V by 1 base and J by 3 bases, and 12 bases separated the two germline ends. The CDR3 loop spans 15 amino acids. CDR3: CASSLLGRVDTEAFF. DNA for the CDR3: TGTGCCAGCAGTTTATTAGGCAGGGTGGACACTGAAGCTTTCTTT.